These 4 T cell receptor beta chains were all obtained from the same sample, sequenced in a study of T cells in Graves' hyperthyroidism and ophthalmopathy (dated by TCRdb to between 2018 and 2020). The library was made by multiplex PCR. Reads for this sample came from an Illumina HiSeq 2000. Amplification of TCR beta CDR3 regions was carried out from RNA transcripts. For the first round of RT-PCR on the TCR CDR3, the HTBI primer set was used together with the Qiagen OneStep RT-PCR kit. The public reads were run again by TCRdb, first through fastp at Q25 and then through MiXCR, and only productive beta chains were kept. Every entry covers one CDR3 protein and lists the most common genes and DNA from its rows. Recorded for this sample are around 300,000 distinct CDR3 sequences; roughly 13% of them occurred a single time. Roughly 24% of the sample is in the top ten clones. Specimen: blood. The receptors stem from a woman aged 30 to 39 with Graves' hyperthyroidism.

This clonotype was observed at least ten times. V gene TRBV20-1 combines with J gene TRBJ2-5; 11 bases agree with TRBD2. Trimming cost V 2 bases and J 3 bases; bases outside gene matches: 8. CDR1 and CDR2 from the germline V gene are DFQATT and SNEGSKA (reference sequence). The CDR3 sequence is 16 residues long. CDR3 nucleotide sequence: TGCAGTGCTAGAAGGGTCCCGGGACTAGCGGAAGAGACCCAGTACTTC. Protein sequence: CSARRVPGLAEETQYF.

The CDR3 here is CASSLRGRAPEEQFF. Written as DNA, the CDR3 is TGTGCCAGCAGTTTACGGGGGAGGGCACCGGAAGAGCAGTTCTTC. V is TRBV28 and J is TRBJ2-1, with 7 bases that match TRBD2. Germline-derived CDR1 and CDR2 are MDHEN and SYDVKM. This CDR3 region has 15 residues. V trimming: 2 bases; J trimming: 10 bases; junction bases outside the gene matches: 11.

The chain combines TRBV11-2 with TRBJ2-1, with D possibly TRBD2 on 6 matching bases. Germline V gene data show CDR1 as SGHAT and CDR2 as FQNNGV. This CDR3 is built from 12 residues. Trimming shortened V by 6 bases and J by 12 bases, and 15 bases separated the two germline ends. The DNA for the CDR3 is TGTGCCAGCAGTGCAACGGTCGGGAGGCAGTTCTTC. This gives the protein CASSATVGRQFF.

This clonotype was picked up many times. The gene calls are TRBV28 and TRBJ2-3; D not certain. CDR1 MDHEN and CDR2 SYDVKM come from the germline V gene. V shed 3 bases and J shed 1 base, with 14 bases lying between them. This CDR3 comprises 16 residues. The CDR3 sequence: CASSFGFRQGTDTQYF. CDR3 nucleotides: TGTGCCAGCAGTTTCGGATTTAGGCAGGGCACAGATACGCAGTATTTT. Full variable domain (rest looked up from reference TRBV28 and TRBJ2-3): DVKVTQSSRYLVKRTGEKVFLECVQDMDHENMFWYRQDPGLGLRLIYFSYDVKMKEKGDIPEGYSVSREKKERFSLILESASTNQTSMYLCASSFGFRQGTDTQYFGPGTRLTVL.